The rows below give T cell receptor beta chains drawn from one sample of a study of blood T cell repertoires in COVID-19. Generated by immunoSEQ multiplex PCR, the TCRdb table keeps only in-frame clones and is missing some. The sample records 250,000 to 400,000 clones, 85% being singletons. The sample comprised PBMCs or T cells enriched from blood (not recorded which). The receptors originated from a woman in her thirties who had been exposed to COVID-19. Each CDR3 is given with its conserved first and last residue. A D gene is named only where the DNA matches it firmly. Clone size is shown for a subset of rows, as once, few, many or a class of expanded clone.

TRBD2,TRBJ2-7,TRBV7-8,-,15,TGTGCCAGCAATCCAGCGGGACTCTCGGTTTACGAGCAGTACTTC,CASNPAGLSVYEQYF
TRBD2,TRBJ2-5,TRBV24-1,-,21,TGTGCCACCAGTGATTCCTTAAACAGGGACGTGAGGACTAGCGGGAGAGAGACCCAGTACTTC,CATSDSLNRDVRTSGRETQYF
TRBD1,TRBJ1-6,TRBV7-9,-,16,TGTGCCAGCAGCCAGCCTACAGGGGTTGGTGATTCACCCCTCCACTTT,CASSQPTGVGDSPLHF
-,TRBJ2-2,TRBV7-8,-,16,TGTGCCAGCAGCTTAGCAGCAGGGGTGGGAACCGGGGAGCTGTTTTTT,CASSLAAGVGTGELFF
-,TRBJ2-2,TRBV30,-,11,TGTGCCGGGAAGGGGCCCGGGGAGCTGTTTTTT,CAGKGPGELFF
-,TRBJ2-3,TRBV4-2,once,17,TGTGCCAGCAGCCAAGAGGGGCAGGGTGGACCCACAGATACGCAGTATTTT,CASSQEGQGGPTDTQYF
TRBD1,TRBJ2-5,TRBV28,-,15,TGTGCCAGCAGCCGAATCGGGACAGGGACAGAGACCCAGTACTTC,CASSRIGTGTETQYF
-,TRBJ2-1,TRBV5-1,-,14,TGCGCCAGCAGCTTGGGGTTAGAGAACAATGAGCAGTTCTTC,CASSLGLENNEQFF
TRBD1,TRBJ2-3,TRBV5-1,-,15,TGCGCCAGCAGCCGATCGACGACAGGGTCCGATACGCAGTATTTT,CASSRSTTGSDTQYF
-,TRBJ1-5,TRBV5-1,-,17,TGCGCCAGCAGCCACAGAAACCACATCTCAAGCAATCAGCCCCAGCATTTT,CASSHRNHISSNQPQHF
-,TRBJ1-6,TRBV19,-,14,TGTGCCAGTAGTAACAGACAGAAACATTCACCCCTCCACTTT,CASSNRQKHSPLHF
-,TRBJ1-2,TRBV6-6,-,15,TGTGCCAGCAGCTGGACAGCTCGTCGTGGAAATGGCTACACCTTC,CASSWTARRGNGYTF
TRBD2,TRBJ2-3,TRBV6-2/TRBV6-3,-,16,TGTGCCAGCAGTTACCAGCGGGGGACGGACACAGATACGCAGTATTTT,CASSYQRGTDTDTQYF
-,TRBJ2-5,TRBV25-1,-,11,TGTGCCAGCAGTATCGCGGTAGCACAGTACTTC,CASSIAVAQYF
TRBD2,TRBJ2-2,TRBV2,-,16,TGTGCCAGCAGTGAACTAGCGGGAGTGGGCACCGGGGAGCTGTTTTTT,CASSELAGVGTGELFF
-,TRBJ1-5,TRBV27,-,13,TGTGCCAGCAGTTTGACAGGTAATCAGCCCCAGCATTTT,CASSLTGNQPQHF
-,TRBJ2-7,TRBV11-3,-,12,TGTGCCAGCAGCTATATGACAACCGAGCAGTACTTC,CASSYMTTEQYF
-,TRBJ1-1,TRBV29-1,-,14,TGCAGCGTTGAATCTGGAGGGCTAAGCACTGAAGCTTTCTTT,CSVESGGLSTEAFF
TRBD2,TRBJ2-2,TRBV20-1,-,15,TGCAGTGCTAGTGACCCGGGACTAGGGGTCGGGGAGCTGTTTTTT,CSASDPGLGVGELFF
-,TRBJ1-2,TRBV28,once,12,TGTGCCAGCAGTTTACCCAGCTATGGCTACACCTTC,CASSLPSYGYTF
TRBD1,TRBJ1-3,TRBV10-1,-,16,TGCGCCAGCAGTGTACTAGGGGGCAGCTCTGGAAACACCATATATTTT,CASSVLGGSSGNTIYF
-,TRBJ1-4,TRBV7-8,-,15,TGTGCCAGCGGTACCTACAGGGCTACTAATGAAAAACTGTTTTTT,CASGTYRATNEKLFF
-,TRBJ1-2,TRBV2,-,14,TGTGCCAGCACCGAGAGGGGGTTAGACTATGGCTACACCTTC,CASTERGLDYGYTF
TRBD1,TRBJ1-5,TRBV28,-,13,TGTGCCAGCAGTGACAGGGGGCGTCAGCCCCAGCATTTT,CASSDRGRQPQHF
-,TRBJ1-2,TRBV7-8,-,17,TGTGCCAGCAGCTTAGGGGTGTCAGGGCTAGTAAACTATGGCTACACCTTC,CASSLGVSGLVNYGYTF
-,TRBJ1-1,TRBV10-2,-,16,TGCGCCAGCGAGCGCAGGGTCGTGTCTATGAACACTGAAGCTTTCTTT,CASERRVVSMNTEAFF
TRBD2,TRBJ2-7,TRBV5-5,-,15,TGTGCCAGCAGCTTGCTAGCGGGCCACGCCTACGAGCAGTACTTC,CASSLLAGHAYEQYF
-,TRBJ2-1,TRBV3-1/TRBV3-2,-,13,TGTGCCAGCAGCCTCCAGCTGGGGCCAGAGCAGTTCTTC,CASSLQLGPEQFF
TRBD2,TRBJ2-1,TRBV3-1/TRBV3-2,-,16,TGTGCCAGCAGCCCTCGACTAGCGGGAGTCTACAATGAGCAGTTCTTC,CASSPRLAGVYNEQFF
-,TRBJ1-4,TRBV7-9,-,13,TGTGCCAGCAGCTTAGATAACCGGGACTTTGTGTTTTTT,CASSLDNRDFVFF
TRBD1,TRBJ2-7,TRBV5-1,many,15,TGCGCCAGCAGCCAAGGGGGACAGGGGGCCTACGAGCAGTACTTC,CASSQGGQGAYEQYF
TRBD1,TRBJ1-1,TRBV7-9,-,17,TGTGCCAGCAGCTTAGTAGGGACAGGGGGCGCTGGCACTGAAGCTTTCTTT,CASSLVGTGGAGTEAFF
-,TRBJ2-4,TRBV3-1/TRBV3-2,-,16,TGTGCCAGCAGCCTTTATAGCGGAAGTGGCCAAAACATTCAGTACTTC,CASSLYSGSGQNIQYF
TRBD2,TRBJ2-7,TRBV7-2,-,14,TGTGCCAGCAGCTTTCAGCGGGGGGGCCACGAGCAGTACTTC,CASSFQRGGHEQYF
-,TRBJ1-5,TRBV30,once,13,TGTGCCTGGGGACAGAGGATCAATCAGCCCCAGCATTTT,CAWGQRINQPQHF
-,TRBJ1-4,TRBV28,once,14,TGTGCCACAACCGGGTTCCCAACTAATGAAAAACTGTTTTTT,CATTGFPTNEKLFF
TRBD1,TRBJ2-2,TRBV7-2,-,15,TGTGCCAGCAGCTTGGGACAGGCCGCGGTCGGGGAGCTGTTTTTT,CASSLGQAAVGELFF
-,TRBJ2-4,TRBV14,-,16,TGTGCCAGCAGCCAAGATGCCGCAGTCCCCAAAAACATTCAGTACTTC,CASSQDAAVPKNIQYF
-,TRBJ2-2,TRBV6-5,once,16,TGTGCCAGCAGTTACTCAGGCGGGGGCACGGCCGGGGAGCTGTTTTTT,CASSYSGGGTAGELFF
TRBD2,TRBJ2-1,TRBV18,-,16,TGTGCCAGCTCACCAGAAAGACTAGCGGGGGCCGGAGAGCAGTTCTTC,CASSPERLAGAGEQFF
-,TRBJ2-1,TRBV27,-,15,TGTGCCAGCAGTTTATCGGTGTACGGCGGGAATGAGCAGTTCTTC,CASSLSVYGGNEQFF
TRBD1,TRBJ2-5,TRBV28,-,18,TGTGCCAGCAGTTCGGATGTCGCTGGGACAGGGGGATCGGAGACCCAGTACTTC,CASSSDVAGTGGSETQYF
TRBD1,TRBJ1-2,TRBV30,-,14,TGTGCCTGGAAAGAGAGTCGCAGGGGGTATGGCTACACCTTC,CAWKESRRGYGYTF
-,TRBJ2-3,TRBV28,-,18,TGTGCCAGCAGTTCCTCCCGCGGTGCGGGGCCCCTAACAGATACGCAGTATTTT,CASSSSRGAGPLTDTQYF
-,TRBJ1-2,TRBV12-3/TRBV12-4,-,12,TGTGCCAGCAGTTTAGCGCGGTCGGGCTACACCTTC,CASSLARSGYTF
TRBD2,TRBJ2-1,TRBV5-4,-,14,TGTGCCAGCAGCGGGGGACTAGAGATTAGTGAGCAGTTCTTC,CASSGGLEISEQFF
TRBD1,TRBJ1-1,TRBV28,-,14,TGTGCCAGCAGTGTCGGGACAGTGAACACTGAAGCTTTCTTT,CASSVGTVNTEAFF
-,TRBJ2-7,TRBV28,-,14,TGTGCCAGCAGTTTTCGGGGTATCTCCTACGAGCAGTACTTC,CASSFRGISYEQYF
TRBD2,TRBJ2-5,TRBV28,-,15,TGTGCCAGCAGTACCCGACTAGCGGGAATTGAGACCCAGTACTTC,CASSTRLAGIETQYF
-,TRBJ2-2,TRBV7-3,-,14,TGTGCCAGCAGCCCCGACAGCTACACCGGGGAGCTGTTTTTT,CASSPDSYTGELFF
TRBD2,TRBJ2-3,TRBV10-3,-,14,TGTGCCATCGCTAGCGGGGGGGCAGGAGATACGCAGTATTTT,CAIASGGAGDTQYF
TRBD1,TRBJ1-2,TRBV6-5,-,16,TGTGCCAGCAGTTACGGGACAGGGATTTCCGGCTATGGCTACACCTTC,CASSYGTGISGYGYTF
-,TRBJ2-5,TRBV7-2,-,14,TGTGCCAGCAGCTTAGGTGTCACGGGTGAGACCCAGTACTTC,CASSLGVTGETQYF
-,TRBJ2-7,TRBV4-3,-,15,TGCGCCAGCAGCCAAGATCCGGGGAGCCCCTACGAGCAGTACTTC,CASSQDPGSPYEQYF
-,TRBJ1-5,TRBV19,-,15,TGTGCCAGTAGGATACAGGGTACGGGCAATCAGCCCCAGCATTTT,CASRIQGTGNQPQHF